A single sample gave rise to the 17 T cell receptor beta chains below, sequenced in a study of post-analysis software for immune sequencing data. The study, taken as a whole, reports: TRBV5-6, TRBV5-1 and TRBV20-1 were among 4 or 5 TRBV segments more frequent in patients than controls.

Prepared libraries of TCR beta cDNA carried unique molecular identifiers. TCRdb reanalysed the PCR reads using MiXCR and keeps one entry per CDR3 protein. The sample gives roughly 730,000 distinct CDR3 sequences, 30% of which show up once; around 0.6% is in the top ten. Which antigens these TCRs recognize remains unknown. Sequencing input: blood. The receptors stem from a girl aged 10-17 years with multiple sclerosis.

A word on this clonotype: A junction end diverges from the germline sequence, so it may reflect a read error. This sequence joins TRBV7-2 and TRBJ2-7; maybe TRBD2 (6 bases). Germline assignment: CDR1 SGHTA and CDR2 FQGNSA. CDR3 size: 12 residues. CDR3 protein: CASSRDSYVQYF. The CDR3 coding sequence is TGTGCCAGCAGCCGGGACTCCTACGTGCAGTACTTC.

The V call is TRBV6-5, the J call TRBJ1-6, with D possibly matching TRBD1 (6 bases). The CDR3 runs to 15 residues. Trimming left V 4 bases short and J 8 bases short, with 15 bases between. CDR1 and CDR2 (germline): MNHEY, SVGAGI. The CDR3 loop is CASSSDSGGDSPLHF. CDR3 nucleotides: TGTGCCAGCAGTTCGGACAGTGGGGGTGATTCACCCCTCCACTTT.

V and J are TRBV18 and TRBJ1-2, with a possible D match to TRBD1 (5 bases). V lost 3 bases, J lost 2 bases, and 16 bases lay in between. There are 16 residues in the CDR3. Germline values: CDR1 KGHSH, CDR2 LQKENI. The CDR3 loop reads CASSPRKAGGNYGYTF. CDR3 sequence (DNA): TGTGCCAGCTCACCCAGAAAGGCCGGGGGGAACTATGGCTACACCTTC.

In DNA, the CDR3 is TGCAGCGTCCTAAGCGGGATCGTAGATACGCAGTATTTT. Translated: CSVLSGIVDTQYF. The rearrangement joins TRBV29-1 to TRBJ2-3, with 7 positions matching TRBD2. The CDR3 runs 13 residues. Germline CDR1 and CDR2: SQVTM and ANQGSEA. V lost 6 bases to trimming and J lost 5 bases; unmatched junction nucleotides: 8.

The rearrangement uses TRBV15 and TRBJ2-7; TRBD1 agrees at 9 bases. The CDR3 sequence is 17 residues long. Germline values: CDR1 LNHNV, CDR2 YYDKDF (reference sequence). V shed 3 bases, J shed 0 bases, and the junction held 9 bases outside the gene matches. The CDR3 DNA reads TGTGCCACCAGCAGGCGACTGGGACAGGGTAGCTCCTACGAGCAGTACTTC. Translation: CATSRRLGQGSSYEQYF.

This clonotype was seen a few times. V and J are TRBV29-1 and TRBJ2-7; unclear D gene. The J call may be faulty, since TRBJ2-5 better matches the DNA end. The CDR3 is 13 residues long. Germline CDR1 SQVTM, CDR2 ANQGSEA. The CDR3 spells CSVGTVRAETQYF. In nucleotides, the CDR3 is TGCAGCGTCGGCACAGTCCGCGCAGAGACCCAGTACTTC.

This chain links TRBV5-1 with TRBJ1-1; TRBD1 matches at 7 bases. The V and J ends lost 5 bases and 4 bases, in that order; junction bases with no gene match: 8. Per the germline V gene, CDR1 is SGHRS and CDR2 is YFSETQ. The CDR3 sequence is 14 residues long. This chain's CDR3 is CASSAGQPTTEAFF. The CDR3 DNA reads as TGCGCCAGCAGTGCGGGACAGCCAACCACTGAAGCTTTCTTT.

The chain carries TRBV12-3 or TRBV12-4 and TRBJ2-1; D not resolved. The CDR3 length is 16 residues. Trimming shortened V by 7 bases and J by 1 base, and 17 bases separated the two germline ends. The CDR3 sequence: CASTSPGSPSYNEQFF. The CDR3 DNA follows: TGTGCCAGCACCTCCCCGGGCTCCCCATCCTACAATGAGCAGTTCTTC.

The chain recombines TRBV5-1 with TRBJ2-2, with unresolved D. Germline assignment: CDR1 SGHRS and CDR2 YFSETQ. V lost 7 bases and J lost 4, with 14 bases in between. CDR3 length equals 14 residues. DNA for the CDR3: TGCGCCAGCCTCGGCGTGGCAGCCACCGGGGAGCTGTTTTTT. Amino acids: CASLGVAATGELFF.

The chain joins TRBV4-1 to TRBJ2-1; 7 nucleotides match TRBD1. Germline V CDR1 and CDR2: MGHRA, YSYEKL. The CDR3 is 15 amino acids. The ends lost 3 bases at V and 3 bases at J; junction bases unmatched: 5. CDR3 loop: CASSHSGTDYNEQFF. In DNA, the CDR3 is TGCGCCAGCAGCCACTCCGGGACAGACTACAATGAGCAGTTCTTC.

This clonotype was detected a few times. CDR3 residues: CASSPGQTDSNQPQHF. The CDR3 DNA sequence: TGTGCCAGCAGTCCGGGACAGACCGATAGCAATCAGCCCCAGCATTTT. The J gene is TRBJ1-5, the V gene TRBV12-3 or TRBV12-4; 7 bases fit TRBD1. The CDR3 is 16 amino acids. V lost 5 bases, J lost 0 bases, and 7 bases stayed unmatched.

This chain uses TRBV6-1 with TRBJ2-5; D not certain. V lost 8 bases and J lost 2, with 9 bases in between. Germline V gives CDR1 MNHNS, CDR2 SASEGT. The CDR3 runs to 12 residues. CDR3 coding DNA: TGTGCCAGCTACAGACATCAAGAGACCCAGTACTTC. Protein sequence: CASYRHQETQYF.

The chain recombines TRBV20-1 with TRBJ2-1, with TRBD1 as a possible D gene (6 bases). Germline V lookup: CDR1 DFQATT, CDR2 SNEGSKA (reference sequence). Trimming left V 3 bases short and J 4 bases short, with 13 bases between. CDR3 size: 14 residues. CDR3: CSASRATGYNEQFF. The DNA of the CDR3 is TGCAGTGCTAGTAGAGCGACAGGATACAATGAGCAGTTCTTC.

V gene TRBV12-3 or TRBV12-4 combines with J gene TRBJ2-1; D is possibly TRBD1 (6 bases). V lost 3 bases, J lost 7 bases, and 13 bases lay in between. The CDR3 is 14 amino acids. Here the CDR3 reads CASSFAGQGNEQFF. Here the CDR3 DNA reads TGTGCCAGCAGTTTCGCGGGCCAGGGGAATGAGCAGTTCTTC.

This clonotype was picked up a small number of times. This chain uses TRBV20-1 with TRBJ2-1; tentatively, D is TRBD2 (5 bases). There are 16 residues in the CDR3. Germline-derived CDR1 and CDR2 are DFQATT and SNEGSKA (reference sequence). Trimming took off 2 bases at V and 9 bases at J, with 23 bases between the two ends. The CDR3 spells CSARSLATHIAGEQFF. For the CDR3, the DNA is TGCAGTGCTAGATCATTAGCCACACATATTGCGGGTGAGCAGTTCTTC.

This sequence joins TRBV3-1 and TRBJ2-3; perhaps TRBD1 as D (6 bases). The CDR3 is made up of 17 amino acids. Trimming left V 1 base short and J 1 base short, with 15 bases between. Germline CDR1 is LGHDT and CDR2 is YNNKEL (reference sequence). CDR3 amino acids: CASSQGSGDTRTDTQYF. DNA for the CDR3: TGTGCCAGCAGCCAAGGGTCTGGGGACACCCGCACAGATACGCAGTATTTT.

This rearrangement joins TRBV12-3 or TRBV12-4 to TRBJ1-5; possible D gene TRBD1, 5 bases. V dropped 5 bases and J dropped 7 bases, with 12 bases sitting between them. This CDR3 has 13 residues. The CDR3 protein is CASSPDRGQPQHF. The CDR3, as DNA: TGTGCCAGCAGTCCCGACAGAGGCCAGCCCCAGCATTTT.